Described below is a single TCR beta chain sequence and its context. What this receptor recognizes is not known. The sample holds no much larger clone one base away, and base qualities are not on file. Reading from cysteine to phenylalanine, the CDR3 counts 13 amino acids. Only the CDR3 region is kept as DNA, spanning 39 bases read in frame from base 1. V lost 0 bases and J lost 15 bases; the stretch between them is 13 bases long. Looking up the germline V gene yields CDR1 SGHDT and CDR2 YYEEEE. Sequencer: Illumina HiSeq 1500. Clones were called with MiXCR by TCRdb after fastp trimmed the public reads at Q25, and only in-frame beta chains were retained. Rows are combined by CDR3 protein, so each entry shows the most common genes and DNA. The table for this sample lists approximately 81,000 distinct CDR3 sequences; more than 20% of them were counted only once. Approximately 49% of the sample comes from the top ten.

The data originate from a study of T cell repertoires in cytomegalovirus infection (dated by TCRdb to between 2019 and 2020). The study in broad terms: Peptide stimulations targeted recently identified HLA-C-restricted CMV epitopes, whose presentation resists viral immunomodulation, together with well-studied HLA-B-restricted epitopes. The HLA type of each donor mattered for the analysis, because public TCR beta signatures pointed to carriage of CMV infection along with the matching HLA type. Findings and caveats that apply to the study as a whole: In the ex vivo response, HLA-C-restricted CMV-specific TCR beta clonotypes were dominant, and in two of eight donors the single most frequent clonotype came from this HLA-C-restricted group. In both this cohort and an independent cohort of over 350 donors, the cumulative frequency of public TCR beta family members distinguished carriers of CMV infection plus the relevant HLA type.

Explained via the paper, the treatment or condition label denotes: in vitro stimulation with specific CMV peptide epitopes to enrich CMV-specific T cells. This specimen was CD8+ T cells from cultured PBMCs, taken from culture after CMV antigen stimulation. This TCR derives from a human donor in good health (CMV status not recorded). Some clones in this sample may be carry-over from other donors' samples. The chain joins TRBV5-6 to TRBJ1-6; the D gene is perhaps TRBD1, from 5 matching bases. Read as DNA, the sequence is TGTGCCAGCAGCTTGGGTGCGGCAAGGGGCCTCCACTTT. It translates to CASSLGAARGLHF.